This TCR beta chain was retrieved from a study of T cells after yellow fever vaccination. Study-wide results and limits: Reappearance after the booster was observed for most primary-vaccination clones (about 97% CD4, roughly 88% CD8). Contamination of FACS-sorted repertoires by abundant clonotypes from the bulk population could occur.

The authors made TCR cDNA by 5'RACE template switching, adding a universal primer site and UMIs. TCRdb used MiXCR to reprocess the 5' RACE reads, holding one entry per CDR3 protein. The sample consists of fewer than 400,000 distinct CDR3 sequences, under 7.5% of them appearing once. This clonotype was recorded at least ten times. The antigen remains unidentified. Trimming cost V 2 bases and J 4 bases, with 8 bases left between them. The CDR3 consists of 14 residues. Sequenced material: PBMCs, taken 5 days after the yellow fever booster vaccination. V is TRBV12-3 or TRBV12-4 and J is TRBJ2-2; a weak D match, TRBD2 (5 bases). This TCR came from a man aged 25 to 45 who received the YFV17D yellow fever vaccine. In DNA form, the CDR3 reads TGTGCCAGCAGTTTACAGCGGACCACCGGGGAGCTGTTTTTT. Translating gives CASSLQRTTGELFF.